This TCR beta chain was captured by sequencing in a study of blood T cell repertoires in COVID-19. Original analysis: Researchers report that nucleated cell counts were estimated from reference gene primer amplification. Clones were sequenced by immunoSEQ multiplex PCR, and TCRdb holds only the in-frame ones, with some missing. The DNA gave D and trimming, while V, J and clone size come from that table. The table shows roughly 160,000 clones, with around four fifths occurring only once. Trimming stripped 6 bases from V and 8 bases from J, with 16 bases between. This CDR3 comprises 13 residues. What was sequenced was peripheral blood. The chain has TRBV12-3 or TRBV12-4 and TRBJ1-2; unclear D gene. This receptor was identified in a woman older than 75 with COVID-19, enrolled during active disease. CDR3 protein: CASSYRASGGYTF. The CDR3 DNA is TGTGCCAGCAGCTACCGGGCCTCGGGGGGCTACACCTTC.